This T cell receptor (beta chain) was retrieved from a study of cytomegalovirus exposure and HLA in healthy donors. Notes on the study in general: Researchers reported that a few CMV-associated chains were confirmed in vitro as CMV antigen-specific. For most TCR sequences rarity was the rule, although some public TCRs occurred in many donors. The authors reported that TCR beta sequences could predict HLA-A and HLA-B alleles. These predictions were accurate for most subjects in the first cohort.

As concerns this clone: Its target is not known.

PCR amplification relied on 60 Vbeta primers (plus 13 Jbeta primers). Measured with immunoSEQ multiplex PCR; TCRdb has only the in-frame clones, and not every one. The table has 110,000 to 150,000 clones, roughly four fifths seen once; the top ten hold around 7%. Germline loops: CDR1 SGHTA, CDR2 FQGTGA. This CDR3 spans 14 amino acids. The V gene end was trimmed by 3 bases and the J gene end by 3 bases; junction bases not matched to a gene: 0. V usage is TRBV7-3 and J usage is TRBJ2-2; 8 bases line up with TRBD1. The sample was PBMCs. The origin of this receptor is a man aged 25 to 40 in good health and CMV-seronegative. The CDR3 here is CASSLDRDTGELFF. CDR3 nucleotides: TGTGCCAGCAGCTTGGACAGGGACACCGGGGAGCTGTTTTTT.